This T cell receptor beta chain emerged from a study of cytomegalovirus exposure and HLA in healthy donors. Findings and limits, study-wide: Analysis was carried out at a later point, and it linked a missense DCLRE1C variant to TCR beta V- and J-gene trimming. Cytomegalovirus status was reportedly diagnosed by the classifier with high sensitivity and specificity. There was a cluster of highly shared sequence variants that was likely a sequencing artifact. In vitro checks showed that a few CMV-associated chains really do target CMV antigens.

Per the germline V gene, CDR1 is SGHDT and CDR2 is YYEEEE. V gave up 0 bases and J gave up 6 bases, with 9 bases separating them. This CDR3 is built from 14 residues. PCR amplification relied on 60 Vbeta primers (plus 13 Jbeta primers). The repertoire was sequenced with immunoSEQ multiplex PCR; TCRdb's copy has only in-frame clones and lacks some. This table holds 150,000 to 200,000 clones, 78% found once. This clone was picked up a small number of times. Antigen unknown. This TCR was sampled from a woman between 50 and 59 years old in good health and CMV-seropositive. This chain joins TRBV5-6 and TRBJ1-4; D ambiguous. The sequenced sample was PBMCs. This CDR3 reads CASSLGRRDEKLFF. The CDR3 bases are TGTGCCAGCAGCTTGGGAAGGCGGGATGAAAAACTGTTTTTT.